The entry below gives a single T cell receptor beta chain sequence along with its context. Which antigen it targets is not known. No per-base quality is available; no much larger clone lies one base away. The TCR beta CDR3 regions were amplified from the RNA transcripts. A first-round RT-PCR of the TCR CDR3 used the HTBI primer set with the Qiagen OneStep RT-PCR kit. Libraries were constructed in a second round of multiplex PCR, after which size selection and purification were performed. The libraries were sequenced on an Illumina HiSeq2000 using paired-end 100 bp reads. The study's processing was this. Raw data were processed with SOAPnuke, discarding reads with adapters, uncalled bases, mean Phred below 15, or no exact constant-primer or identifier match. COPE v1.2.5 was used to merge high-quality paired reads, and clonotypes were defined as unique nucleotide sequences. MiTCR v1.1 was used to align the clonotypes against IMGT TRBV, TRBD and TRBJ reference segments. Analysis was restricted to V-J combinations with a frequency above 0.0001, which covered roughly 99% of repertoires. The TCS score was defined as the ratio of F50 (clonal expansion) to E x V (chaos), calculated using BLOSUM62-based TCRdist between CDR3 peptides within each V-J. Welch's t-statistics and random forest reduced 500 to 550 V-J features to 13, which were used in a naive Bayes classifier (R e1071). TCRdb reanalyzed the raw reads on its own, using fastp at Q25 for trimming and MiXCR for clone calling, and kept in-frame beta chains. Every entry covers one CDR3 protein and lists the most common genes and DNA from its rows. TCRdb, not the original authors, processed these V and J calls. Recorded for this sample are about half a million distinct CDR3 sequences; nearly 20% of them occurred a single time. The ten largest clones take up 40% to 50% of the sample.

Ophthalmopathy patients had moderately to severely active disease, with a Clinical Activity Score of 3 or more, a NOSPECS grade of 4 or more, and a disease duration of less than 3 months. Exclusion was applied to patients with uncontrolled infections, other autoimmune diseases, pregnancy or lactation. Clinical symptoms, serum thyroxine and TRAb, thyroid ultrasound, and orbital computed tomography formed the basis for the diagnoses. PBMCs were isolated from about 9.1 ml of fresh peripheral blood by Ficoll-Paque density gradient centrifugation. Total RNA was extracted using Trizol reagent, and RNA quality was assessed on an Agilent 2100 Bioanalyzer. The germline V gene (reference sequence) yields SEHNR for CDR1 and FQNEAQ for CDR2. At the junction V is shortened by 1 base and J by 4 bases, with 13 bases in between. The CDR3 runs 15 residues from the cysteine to the phenylalanine. Only the CDR3 region is kept as DNA, spanning 45 bases read in frame from base 1.

The sample comes from a study of T cells in Graves' hyperthyroidism and ophthalmopathy (dated by TCRdb to about 2019). As for the study more broadly: Peripheral blood samples were taken at the time of initial diagnosis, prior to any treatment. The 100 discovery patients were randomly split 7:3 into training and test sets. TCR V-J signatures able to tell the groups apart were searched for in a discovery cohort of some 97 patients, of whom roughly 42 had Graves' ophthalmopathy and roughly 58 had stable Graves' hyperthyroidism. TCR Vbeta CDR3 sequencing of 130 to 150 peripheral blood samples (around 45 ophthalmopathy, 75 hyperthyroidism and roughly 17 progressor patients) is reported in the paper. In addition, the study compared T-cell repertoires in thyroid tissue and in blood from about 6 Graves' hyperthyroidism patients. Prospective prediction of ophthalmopathy was tested in an independent validation cohort of approximately 19 hyperthyroidism patients and 17 patients who later progressed to ophthalmopathy. After blood sampling, hyperthyroidism patients were treated with methimazole at a starting dose of 30 mg daily, and ophthalmopathy patients were treated with high-dose intravenous methylprednisolone.

The full study reports these points: No statistical method was used to fix the sample size in advance, and group allocation was not hidden from the investigators. In validation, the model predicted progression to ophthalmopathy a median of approximately 6.3 months before onset, with approximately 70% sensitivity and about 72% specificity. In cross-validation, a model built on a 13 V-J signature told ophthalmopathy apart from stable hyperthyroidism with 85% to 90% sensitivity and about 81% specificity, and in testing the same model reached 80%/75%. Most expanded thyroid clonotypes (frequency above 0.001) were also detected in blood, suggesting blood repertoires may reflect thyroid immune responses.

The rearrangement joined TRBV7-9 to TRBJ1-2, with no confident D gene call. The receptor was derived from a man aged 40-49 years with Graves' ophthalmopathy. Source material: blood. The nucleotides are TGTGCCAGCAGCTTAGACAGCGCTGTAGTCTATGGCTACACCTTC. It codes for CASSLDSAVVYGYTF.